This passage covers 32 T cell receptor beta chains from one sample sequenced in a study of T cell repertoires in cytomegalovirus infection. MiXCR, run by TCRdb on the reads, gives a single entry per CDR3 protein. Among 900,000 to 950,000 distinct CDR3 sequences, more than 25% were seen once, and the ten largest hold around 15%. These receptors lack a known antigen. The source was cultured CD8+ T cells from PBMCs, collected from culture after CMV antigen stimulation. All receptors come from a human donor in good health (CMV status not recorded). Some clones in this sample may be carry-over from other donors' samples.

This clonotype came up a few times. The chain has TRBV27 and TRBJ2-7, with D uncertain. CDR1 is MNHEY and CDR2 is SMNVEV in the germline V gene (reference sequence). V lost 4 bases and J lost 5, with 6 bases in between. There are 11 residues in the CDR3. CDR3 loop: CASSCSDEQYF. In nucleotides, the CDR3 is TGTGCCAGCAGTTGCTCTGACGAGCAGTACTTC.

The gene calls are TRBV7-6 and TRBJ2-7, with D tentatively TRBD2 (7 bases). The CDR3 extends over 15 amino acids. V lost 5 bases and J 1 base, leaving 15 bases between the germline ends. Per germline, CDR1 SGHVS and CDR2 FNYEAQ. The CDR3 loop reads CASSPGGGPSYEQYF. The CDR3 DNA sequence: TGTGCCAGCAGCCCTGGGGGGGGGCCGTCCTACGAGCAGTACTTC.

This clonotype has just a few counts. The CDR3 coding sequence is TGTGCCAGCAGCTGGACAGGGCCAGGGCAGCCCCAGCATTTT. Translating gives CASSWTGPGQPQHF. The chain recombines TRBV27 with TRBJ1-5; 8 bases map to TRBD1. This CDR3 is 14 amino acids long. With V trimmed by 6 bases and J by 7 bases, 8 bases remained unmatched. Looked up from germline, CDR1 is MNHEY and CDR2 is SMNVEV (reference sequence).

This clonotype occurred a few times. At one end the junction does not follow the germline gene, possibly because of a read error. The CDR3 sequence: CASSLEPSGIYNEQFF. For the CDR3, the DNA is TGTGCTAGCAGCTTAGAACCTAGCGGTATCTACAATGAGCAGTTCTTC. The chain recombines TRBV7-6 with TRBJ2-1; TRBD2 agrees at 7 bases. There are 16 residues in the CDR3. Germline CDR1 SGHVS, CDR2 FNYEAQ.

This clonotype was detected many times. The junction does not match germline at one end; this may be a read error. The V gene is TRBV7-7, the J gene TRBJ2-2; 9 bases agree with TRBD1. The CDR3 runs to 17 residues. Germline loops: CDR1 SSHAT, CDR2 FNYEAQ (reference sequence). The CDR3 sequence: CASSLEGTGKNTGELFF. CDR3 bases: TGTGCTAGCAGCTTAGAAGGGACAGGGAAGAACACCGGGGAGCTGTTTTTT.

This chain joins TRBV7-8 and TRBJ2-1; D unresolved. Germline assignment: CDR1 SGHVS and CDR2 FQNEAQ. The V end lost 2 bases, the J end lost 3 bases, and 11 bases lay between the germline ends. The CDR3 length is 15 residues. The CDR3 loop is CASSLIHGIYNEQFF. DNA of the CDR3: TGTGCCAGCAGCTTAATCCATGGGATCTACAATGAGCAGTTCTTC.

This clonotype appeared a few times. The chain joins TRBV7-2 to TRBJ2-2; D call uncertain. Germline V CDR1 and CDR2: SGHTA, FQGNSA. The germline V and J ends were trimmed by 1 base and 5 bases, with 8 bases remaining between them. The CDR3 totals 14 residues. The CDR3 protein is CASSLGILTGELFF. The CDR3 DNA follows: TGTGCCAGCAGCTTAGGGATATTGACCGGGGAGCTGTTTTTT.

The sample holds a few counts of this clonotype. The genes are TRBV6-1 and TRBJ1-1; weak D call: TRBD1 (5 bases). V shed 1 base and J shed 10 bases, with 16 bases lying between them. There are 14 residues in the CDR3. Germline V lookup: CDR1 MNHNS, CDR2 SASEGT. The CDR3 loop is CASSEEFRGLGAFF. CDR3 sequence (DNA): TGTGCCAGCAGTGAAGAATTTAGGGGCCTCGGAGCTTTCTTT.

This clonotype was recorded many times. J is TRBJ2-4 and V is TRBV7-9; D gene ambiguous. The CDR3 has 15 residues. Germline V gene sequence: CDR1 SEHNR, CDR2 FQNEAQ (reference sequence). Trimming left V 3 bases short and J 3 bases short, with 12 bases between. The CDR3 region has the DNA TGTGCCAGCAGCTTTCCCGTGGACCGCAAAAACATTCAGTACTTC. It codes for CASSFPVDRKNIQYF.

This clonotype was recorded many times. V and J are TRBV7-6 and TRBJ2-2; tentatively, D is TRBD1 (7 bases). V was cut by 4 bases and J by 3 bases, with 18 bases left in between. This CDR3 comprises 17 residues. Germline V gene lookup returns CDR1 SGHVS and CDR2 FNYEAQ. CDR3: CASSSPPDREDTGELFF. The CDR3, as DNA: TGTGCCAGCAGCTCGCCTCCTGACAGGGAGGACACCGGGGAGCTGTTTTTT. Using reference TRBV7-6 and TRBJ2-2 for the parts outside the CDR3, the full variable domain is GAGVSQSPRYKVTKRGQDVALRCDPISGHVSLYWYRQALGQGPEFLTYFNYEAQQDKSGLPNDRFSAERPEGSISTLTIQRTEQRDSAMYRCASSSPPDREDTGELFFGEGSRLTVL.

In nucleotides, the CDR3 is TGTGCCAGCAGTTTCGATGCTACGACCCTCCACTTT. Protein sequence: CASSFDATTLHF. The chain combines TRBV6-2 or TRBV6-3 with TRBJ1-6; no reliable D call. CDR1 is MNHEY, CDR2 SVGEGT, per germline. CDR3 length: 12 amino acids. V lost 4 bases and J lost 14, with 12 bases in between.

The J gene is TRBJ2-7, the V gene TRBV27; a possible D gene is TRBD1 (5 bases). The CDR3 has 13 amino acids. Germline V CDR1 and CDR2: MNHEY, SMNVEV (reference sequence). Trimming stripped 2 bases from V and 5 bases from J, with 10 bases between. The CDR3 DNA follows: TGTGCCAGCAGTTTAGGGGCAGGGAACGAGCAGTACGTC. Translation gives CASSLGAGNEQYV.

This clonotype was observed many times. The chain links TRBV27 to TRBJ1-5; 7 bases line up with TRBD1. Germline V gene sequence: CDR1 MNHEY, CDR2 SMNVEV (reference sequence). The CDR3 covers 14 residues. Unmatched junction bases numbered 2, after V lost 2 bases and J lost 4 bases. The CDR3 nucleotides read TGTGCCAGCAGTTTAGGGACAGTAAATCAGCCCCAGCATTTT. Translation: CASSLGTVNQPQHF.

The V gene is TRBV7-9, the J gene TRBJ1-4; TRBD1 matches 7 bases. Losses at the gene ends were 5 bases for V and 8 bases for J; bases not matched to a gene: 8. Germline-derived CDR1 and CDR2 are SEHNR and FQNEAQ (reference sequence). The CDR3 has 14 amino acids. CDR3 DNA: TGTGCCAGCAGCGGATGGGACAGTTGGGAAAAACTGTTTTTT. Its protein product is CASSGWDSWEKLFF.

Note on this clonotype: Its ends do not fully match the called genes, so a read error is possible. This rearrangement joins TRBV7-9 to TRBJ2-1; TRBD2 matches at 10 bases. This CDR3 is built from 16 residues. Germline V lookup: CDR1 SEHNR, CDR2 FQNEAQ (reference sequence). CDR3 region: CASNLGAGGPYNEQFF. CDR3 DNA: TGTGCCAGCAACTTAGGAGCGGGGGGGCCATACAATGAGCAGTTCTTC. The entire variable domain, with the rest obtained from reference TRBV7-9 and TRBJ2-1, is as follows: DTGVSQNPRHKITKRGQNVTFRCDPISEHNRLYWYRQTLGQGPEFLTYFQNEAQLEKSRLLSDRFSAERPKGSFSTLEIQRTEQGDSAMYLCASNLGAGGPYNEQFFGPGTRLTVL.

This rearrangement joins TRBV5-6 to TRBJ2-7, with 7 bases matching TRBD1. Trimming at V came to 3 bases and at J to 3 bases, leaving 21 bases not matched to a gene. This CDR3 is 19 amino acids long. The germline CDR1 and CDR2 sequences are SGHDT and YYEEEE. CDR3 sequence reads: CASSSTDRVEAAGLYEQYV. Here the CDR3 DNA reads TGTGCCAGCAGCTCAACCGACAGGGTGGAGGCAGCTGGTCTCTACGAGCAGTACGTC.

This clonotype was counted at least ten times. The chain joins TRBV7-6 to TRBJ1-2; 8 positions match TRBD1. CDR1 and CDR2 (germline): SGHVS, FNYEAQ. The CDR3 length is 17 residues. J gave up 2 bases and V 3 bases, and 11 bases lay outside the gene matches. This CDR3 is CASSFGQGVWRNYGYTF. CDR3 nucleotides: TGTGCCAGCAGCTTTGGACAGGGCGTGTGGAGAAACTATGGCTACACCTTC. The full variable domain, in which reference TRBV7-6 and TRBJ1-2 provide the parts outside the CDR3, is GAGVSQSPRYKVTKRGQDVALRCDPISGHVSLYWYRQALGQGPEFLTYFNYEAQQDKSGLPNDRFSAERPEGSISTLTIQRTEQRDSAMYRCASSFGQGVWRNYGYTFGSGTRLTVV.

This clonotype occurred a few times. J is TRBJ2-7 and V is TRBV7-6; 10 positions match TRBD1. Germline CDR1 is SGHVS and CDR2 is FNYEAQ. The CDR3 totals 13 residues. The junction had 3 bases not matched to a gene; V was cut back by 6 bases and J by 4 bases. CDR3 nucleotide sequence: TGTGCCAGCAGGACAGGGGGCGAGTACGAGCAGTACTTC. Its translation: CASRTGGEYEQYF. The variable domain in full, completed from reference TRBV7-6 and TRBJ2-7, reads GAGVSQSPRYKVTKRGQDVALRCDPISGHVSLYWYRQALGQGPEFLTYFNYEAQQDKSGLPNDRFSAERPEGSISTLTIQRTEQRDSAMYRCASRTGGEYEQYFGPGTRLTVT.

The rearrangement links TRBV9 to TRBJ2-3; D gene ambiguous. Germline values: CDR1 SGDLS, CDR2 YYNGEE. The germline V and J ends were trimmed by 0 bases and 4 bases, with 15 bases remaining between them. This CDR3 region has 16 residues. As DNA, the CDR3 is TGTGCCAGCAGCGTAGGCGGTAGCAGGTTCGCAGATACGCAGTATTTT. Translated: CASSVGGSRFADTQYF.

The CDR3 protein is CASSPDGIRYAPLHF. In DNA form, the CDR3 reads TGTGCCAGCTCACCGGACGGGATCCGCTACGCACCCCTCCACTTT. The chain employs TRBV18 and TRBJ1-6; no definite D call. Trimming pared 3 bases from V and 11 bases from J, leaving 17 bases between. The germline CDR1 and CDR2 sequences are KGHSH and LQKENI. The CDR3 contains 15 residues. Full variable domain (remainder filled in from reference TRBV18 and TRBJ1-6): NAGVMQNPRHLVRRRGQEARLRCSPMKGHSHVYWYRQLPEEGLKFMVYLQKENIIDESGMPKERFSAEFPKEGPSILRIQQVVRGDSAAYFCASSPDGIRYAPLHFGNGTRLTVT.

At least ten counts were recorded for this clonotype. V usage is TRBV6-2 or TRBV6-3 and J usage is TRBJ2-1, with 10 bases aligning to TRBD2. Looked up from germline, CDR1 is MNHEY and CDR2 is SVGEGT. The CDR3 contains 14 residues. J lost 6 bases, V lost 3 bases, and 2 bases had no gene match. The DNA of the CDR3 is TGTGCCAGCAGTTATAGCGGGGGGCCCAATGAGCAGTTCTTC. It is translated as CASSYSGGPNEQFF.

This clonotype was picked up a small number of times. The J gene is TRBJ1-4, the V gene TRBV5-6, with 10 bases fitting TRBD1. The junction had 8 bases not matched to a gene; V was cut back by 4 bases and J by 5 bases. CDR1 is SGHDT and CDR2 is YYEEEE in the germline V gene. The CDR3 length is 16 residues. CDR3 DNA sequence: TGTGCCAGCAGCCCGGACGGACAGGGGGTCAATGAAAAACTGTTTTTT. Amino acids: CASSPDGQGVNEKLFF.

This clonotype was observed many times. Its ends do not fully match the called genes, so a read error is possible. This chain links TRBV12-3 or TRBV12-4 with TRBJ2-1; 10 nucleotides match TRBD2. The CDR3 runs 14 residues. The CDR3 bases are TGTGCCAGCAGTGTAGCGGGGGGAAGCAATGAGCAGTTCTTC. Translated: CASSVAGGSNEQFF.

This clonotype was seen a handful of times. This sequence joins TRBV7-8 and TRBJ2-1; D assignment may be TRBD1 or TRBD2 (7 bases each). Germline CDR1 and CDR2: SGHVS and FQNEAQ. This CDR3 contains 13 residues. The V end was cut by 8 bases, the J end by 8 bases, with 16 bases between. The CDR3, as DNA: TGTGCCAGCTGTCAGGGGGGAGGGTATGAGCAGTTCTTC. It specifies CASCQGGGYEQFF. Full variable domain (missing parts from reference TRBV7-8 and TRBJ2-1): GAGVSQSPRYKVAKRGQDVALRCDPISGHVSLFWYQQALGQGPEFLTYFQNEAQLDKSGLPSDRFFAERPEGSVSTLKIQRTQQEDSAVYLCASCQGGGYEQFFGPGTRLTVL.

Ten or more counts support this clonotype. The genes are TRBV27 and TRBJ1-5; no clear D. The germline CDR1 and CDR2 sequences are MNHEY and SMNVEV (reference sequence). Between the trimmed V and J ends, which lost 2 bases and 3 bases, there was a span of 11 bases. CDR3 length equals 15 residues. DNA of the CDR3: TGTGCCAGCAGTTTAAAGGCAGCACCCAATCAGCCCCAGCATTTT. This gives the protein CASSLKAAPNQPQHF.

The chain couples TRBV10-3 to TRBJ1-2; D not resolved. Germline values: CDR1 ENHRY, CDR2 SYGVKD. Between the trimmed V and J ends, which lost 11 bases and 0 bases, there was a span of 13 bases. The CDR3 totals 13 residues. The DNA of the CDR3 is TGTGCCGTAAGAGACCCAGCTAACTATGGCTACACCTTC. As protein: CAVRDPANYGYTF.

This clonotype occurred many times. The CDR3 DNA reads as TGTGCCAGCCTTACTCGGGGAGGGGAGGCCTCTGGAAACACCATATATTTT. It yields the protein CASLTRGGEASGNTIYF. This rearrangement joins TRBV7-8 to TRBJ1-3; possible D gene TRBD1, 5 bases. The CDR3 totals 17 residues. The germline V and J ends were trimmed by 8 bases and 0 bases, with 20 bases remaining between them. Per germline, CDR1 SGHVS and CDR2 FQNEAQ.

CDR3 DNA sequence: TGTGCCAGCAGTTTTGGGTTATGGGCAAAGAACACTGAAGCTTTCTTT. This gives the protein CASSFGLWAKNTEAFF. The J gene is TRBJ1-1, the V gene TRBV12-3 or TRBV12-4; D call uncertain. With 3 bases removed from V and 1 base from J, the gap between germline ends came to 15 bases. The CDR3 is 16 amino acids.

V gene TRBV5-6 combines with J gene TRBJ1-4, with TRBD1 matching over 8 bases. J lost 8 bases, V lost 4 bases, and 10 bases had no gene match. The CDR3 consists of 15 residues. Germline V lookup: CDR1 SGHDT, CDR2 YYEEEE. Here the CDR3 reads CASSTYRGIREKLFF. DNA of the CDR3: TGTGCCAGCAGCACTTACAGGGGGATTAGAGAAAAACTGTTTTTT.

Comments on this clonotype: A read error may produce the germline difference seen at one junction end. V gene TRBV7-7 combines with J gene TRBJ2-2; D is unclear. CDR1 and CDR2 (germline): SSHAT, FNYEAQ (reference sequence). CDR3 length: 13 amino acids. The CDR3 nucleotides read TGTGCTAGCAGCAAACGAAAAGGTGTAGAGCTGTTTTTT. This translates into CASSKRKGVELFF.

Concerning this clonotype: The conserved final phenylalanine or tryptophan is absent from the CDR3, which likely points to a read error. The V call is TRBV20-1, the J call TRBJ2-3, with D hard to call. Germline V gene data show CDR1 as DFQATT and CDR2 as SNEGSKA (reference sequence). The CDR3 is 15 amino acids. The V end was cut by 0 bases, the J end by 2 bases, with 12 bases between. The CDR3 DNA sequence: TGCAGTGCTAGAGATCCCAACTACCTCACAGATACGCAGTATTCT. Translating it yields CSARDPNYLTDTQYS.

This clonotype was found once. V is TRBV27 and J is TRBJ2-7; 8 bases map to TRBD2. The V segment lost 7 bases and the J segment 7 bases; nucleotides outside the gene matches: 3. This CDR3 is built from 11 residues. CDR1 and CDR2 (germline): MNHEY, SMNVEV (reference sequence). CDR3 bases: TGTGCCAGCAAGAGCGGGGGTGAGCAGTACGTC. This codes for CASKSGGEQYV.